Reported below is one T cell receptor (beta chain). Its antigen is undetermined. Germline assignment: CDR1 SGHTA and CDR2 FQGNSA. The CDR3 runs 13 residues. V lost 6 bases, J lost 5 bases, and 13 bases lay in between. TCRdb re-called the reads with MiXCR, one entry per CDR3 protein. The sample lists about 740,000 distinct CDR3 sequences; 35% were seen once. The sample comes from a study of T cell repertoires in cytomegalovirus infection. Background on the study: Matching HLA type and CMV infection were both indicated by public TCR beta signatures. Study-wide findings and caveats: CMV-specific HLA-C-restricted TCR beta clonotypes dominated the ex vivo response. The cumulative frequency of public TCR beta families identified carriers of CMV plus the relevant HLA.

The chain carries TRBV7-2 and TRBJ1-1, with a weak D call TRBD1 (5 bases). Sequenced input: PBMCs. This clonotype originated in a human donor in good health (CMV status not recorded). Some clones in this sample may be carry-over from other donors' samples. CDR3 sequence reads: CASSNNGATEAFF. CDR3 nucleotides: TGTGCCAGCAGTAATAACGGGGCAACTGAAGCTTTCTTT.